Given below is one T cell receptor beta chain in context. Looked up from germline, CDR1 is MNHEY and CDR2 is SMNVEV (reference sequence). The CDR3 spans 13 residues. V dropped 6 bases and J dropped 2 bases, with 11 bases sitting between them. The sample is drawn from a study of shared clonotypes between healthy human individuals. Whole-study context: In total, the donors were two women and a few men aged 18 to 49.

An even split of each subset's genomic DNA across several immunoSEQ plates was performed. The assay was immunoSEQ multiplex PCR, and TCRdb's table has in-frame clones only and misses some. The repertoire holds roughly 1,100,000 clones, with approximately 70% as singletons. Material: memory CD4+ T cells sorted from blood. Indicated subset: CD45RA-negative fraction. This clonotype was obtained from a man younger than 30 in good health. The V call is TRBV27, the J call TRBJ2-7; D possibly corresponds to TRBD1 (5 bases). CDR3: CASSFWGAYEQYF. The CDR3 nucleotides read TGTGCCAGCAGCTTCTGGGGCGCCTACGAGCAGTACTTC.